A selection of T cell receptor beta chains follows, all from one sample in a study of shared clonotypes between healthy human individuals. Assay: immunoSEQ multiplex PCR; the TCRdb copy retains only in-frame clones and omits some. The sample lists over a million clones; less than 99% were seen once. The sample comprised naive CD4+ T cells sorted from blood. The receptors come from a man in his thirties or forties in good health. Each CDR3 is given with its conserved first and last residue. The D gene is left open where the match is weak. A row's size may be missing; if present it is once, few, many or a size class.

NA,NA,TRBJ1-2,TRBV2,CASRGRADGYTF,TGTGCCAGCAGGGGCCGGGCGGATGGCTACACCTTC
once,NA,TRBJ1-2,TRBV5-5,CASSSGYREYTF,TGTGCCAGCAGCTCCGGCTACAGGGAATACACCTTC
NA,NA,TRBJ2-7,TRBV30,CAWSLGPYEQYF,TGTGCCTGGTCATTGGGGCCCTACGAGCAGTACTTC
NA,NA,TRBJ1-2,TRBV7-9,CASSFKDEWINYGYTF,TGTGCCAGCAGCTTCAAGGACGAGTGGATTAACTATGGCTACACCTTC
NA,NA,TRBJ1-3,TRBV5-5,CASSLEAGITGNTIYF,TGTGCCAGCAGCTTGGAGGCAGGAATCACTGGAAACACCATATATTTT
NA,NA,TRBJ2-7,TRBV5-1,CASSFRPRTYEQYF,TGCGCCAGCAGCTTCCGTCCAAGAACGTACGAGCAGTACTTC
NA,NA,TRBJ1-4,TRBV2,CASNSGQPGEKLFF,TGTGCCAGCAATTCGGGCCAGCCGGGGGAAAAACTGTTTTTT
NA,NA,TRBJ2-7,TRBV7-8,CASSSGGSGQFEGRGIWEQYF,TGTGCCAGCAGCTCCGGGGGTAGCGGGCAGTTCGAAGGCAGGGGAATATGGGAGCAGTACTTC
once,NA,TRBJ2-1,TRBV9,CASSVVATKTNEQFF,TGTGCCAGCAGCGTAGTGGCAACGAAAACCAATGAGCAGTTCTTC
once,TRBD1,TRBJ1-2,TRBV5-6,CASSQQGVNTYGYTF,TGTGCCAGCAGCCAACAGGGGGTAAACACCTATGGCTACACCTTC
NA,TRBD1,TRBJ2-2,TRBV4-3,CASSPRDRGDIGELFF,TGCGCCAGCAGCCCCCGGGACAGGGGGGACATCGGGGAGCTGTTTTTT
NA,NA,TRBJ2-3,TRBV7-9,CASSLRLLTDTQYF,TGTGCCAGCAGCCTAAGATTGCTCACAGATACGCAGTATTTT
NA,TRBD2,TRBJ2-2,TRBV11-3,CASSPGGREDTGELFF,TGTGCCAGCAGCCCGGGGGGGCGGGAAGACACCGGGGAGCTGTTTTTT
once,TRBD2,TRBJ2-7,TRBV5-4,CASSPGLEAYEQYF,TGTGCCAGCAGCCCCGGACTAGAAGCCTACGAGCAGTACTTC
NA,TRBD1,TRBJ1-3,TRBV7-9,CASSDRQGSGGNTIYF,TGTGCCAGCAGCGACAGACAGGGTTCCGGTGGAAACACCATATATTTT
NA,NA,TRBJ1-3,TRBV7-2,CASSLGPTLAASGNTIYF,TGTGCCAGCAGCTTAGGCCCAACGCTAGCCGCCTCTGGAAACACCATATATTTT
NA,TRBD2,TRBJ2-1,TRBV7-9,CASSRPVGRANEQFF,TGTGCCAGCAGCCGTCCCGTGGGGAGGGCCAATGAGCAGTTCTTC
NA,NA,TRBJ1-5,TRBV5-5,CASSQQSGLRNQPQHF,TGTGCCAGCAGCCAACAATCGGGACTCCGGAATCAGCCCCAGCATTTT
NA,TRBD2,TRBJ2-1,TRBV7-6,CASSPLAGDRSYNEQFF,TGTGCCAGCAGCCCTTTAGCGGGAGACCGCTCCTACAATGAGCAGTTCTTC
NA,NA,TRBJ2-1,TRBV29-1,CSVSMQVDNEQFF,TGCAGCGTTTCGATGCAGGTGGACAATGAGCAGTTCTTC
once,TRBD1,TRBJ1-2,TRBV7-2,CASSLAGQGYGYTF,TGTGCCAGCAGCTTAGCCGGACAGGGCTACGGCTACACCTTC
NA,NA,TRBJ2-3,TRBV15,CATSPTRDSTDTQYF,TGTGCCACCAGCCCCACCAGGGACAGCACAGATACGCAGTATTTT
NA,NA,TRBJ2-6,TRBV7-8,CASSRQLSGYPGANVLTF,TGTGCCAGCAGCCGACAGCTTTCGGGATATCCTGGGGCCAACGTCCTGACTTTC
NA,NA,TRBJ1-2,TRBV29-1,CSVEVGGYGYTF,TGCAGCGTTGAAGTGGGAGGCTATGGCTACACCTTC
NA,NA,TRBJ2-7,TRBV7-2,CASSLVGPQGEQYF,TGTGCCAGCAGCTTAGTTGGGCCGCAAGGGGAGCAGTACTTC
NA,TRBD1,TRBJ2-7,TRBV6-5,CASSLGQVYEQYF,TGTGCCAGCAGTTTGGGACAGGTCTACGAGCAGTACTTC
NA,NA,TRBJ2-5,TRBV4-2,CASSKGLAFQETQYF,TGTGCCAGCAGCAAGGGACTCGCCTTTCAAGAGACCCAGTACTTC
NA,TRBD2,TRBJ2-7,TRBV18,CASSPLGPEGGEQYF,TGTGCCAGCTCACCACTGGGACCCGAGGGAGGGGAGCAGTACTTC
NA,TRBD1,TRBJ2-1,TRBV5-5,CASKTGTVRLNEQFF,TGTGCCAGCAAGACCGGGACAGTAAGGCTCAATGAGCAGTTCTTC
once,NA,TRBJ2-5,TRBV27,CASRTALKGGHRYQETQYF,TGTGCCAGCAGAACCGCCCTGAAGGGAGGCCATAGGTACCAAGAGACCCAGTACTTC
NA,TRBD2,TRBJ2-1,TRBV4-2,CASSQDRPGGLAGDFNEQFF,TGTGCCAGCAGCCAAGATCGGCCAGGGGGACTAGCGGGAGATTTCAATGAGCAGTTCTTC
NA,NA,TRBJ2-7,TRBV30,CAWSVLGLGLEYF,TGTGCCTGGAGTGTACTTGGTCTGGGACTCGAGTACTTC
NA,TRBD2,TRBJ2-5,TRBV5-1,CASSLEGSGSLETQYF,TGCGCCAGCAGCTTGGAGGGTAGCGGGAGTCTGGAGACCCAGTACTTC
NA,NA,TRBJ1-1,TRBV5-4,CASSVTGSQVVSNTEAFF,TGTGCCAGCAGCGTTACAGGGTCCCAGGTTGTTAGCAACACTGAAGCTTTCTTT
NA,NA,TRBJ2-2,TRBV2,CAGRTGPGELFF,TGTGCCGGCCGAACAGGGCCCGGGGAGCTGTTTTTT
NA,NA,TRBJ2-3,TRBV9,CASSRESGQTSTDTQYF,TGTGCCAGCAGCCGAGAATCGGGGCAGACTAGCACAGATACGCAGTATTTT
NA,NA,TRBJ1-4,TRBV21-1,CASSLRRYWGFF,TGTGCCAGCAGCCTACGGAGGTACTGGGGCTTTTTT
NA,NA,TRBJ2-3,TRBV6-1,CASSGDRPVNTQYF,TGTGCCAGCAGTGGAGACAGGCCCGTGAATACGCAGTATTTT
NA,NA,TRBJ1-1,TRBV29-1,CSVDGLTEAFF,TGCAGCGTTGACGGGCTCACTGAAGCTTTCTTT
NA,TRBD1,TRBJ2-1,TRBV19,CASTTGGNLIEQFF,TGTGCCAGTACGACAGGGGGTAATCTGATTGAGCAGTTCTTC
NA,NA,TRBJ1-2,TRBV18,CASSASIPPYGYTF,TGTGCCAGCTCAGCTTCTATCCCACCTTATGGCTACACCTTC
NA,NA,TRBJ2-7,TRBV18,CASRRQFGYEQYF,TGTGCCAGCCGTAGACAGTTTGGCTACGAGCAGTACTTC
NA,TRBD2,TRBJ2-3,TRBV5-1,CASSLLGLAGTAYTDTQYF,TGCGCCAGCAGCCTCCTCGGACTAGCGGGAACTGCATACACAGATACGCAGTATTTT
NA,NA,TRBJ2-7,TRBV7-8,CASRRTGGASGSYEQYF,TGTGCCAGCAGGCGGACAGGGGGCGCTAGCGGGAGCTACGAGCAGTACTTC
once,NA,TRBJ1-1,TRBV7-2,CASSLLRQNTEAFF,TGTGCCAGCAGCTTATTAAGACAGAACACTGAAGCTTTCTTT
NA,TRBD2,TRBJ2-7,TRBV6-5,CASRGLAEAYEQYF,TGTGCCAGCAGAGGACTAGCGGAAGCCTACGAGCAGTACTTC
NA,NA,TRBJ2-5,TRBV11-2,CASSGALRTETQYF,TGTGCCAGCAGTGGAGCCCTACGGACAGAGACCCAGTACTTC
NA,TRBD1,TRBJ1-2,TRBV7-9,CASSLEAQGAYGYTF,TGTGCCAGCAGCTTAGAGGCACAGGGGGCCTATGGCTACACCTTC
NA,TRBD1,TRBJ1-1,TRBV5-1,CASRTRGGMMNTEAFF,TGCGCCAGCAGGACCAGGGGGGGCATGATGAACACTGAAGCTTTCTTT
NA,TRBD2,TRBJ2-1,TRBV18,CASSETSGNVYEQFF,TGTGCCAGCTCAGAGACTAGCGGGAATGTTTATGAGCAGTTCTTC
NA,TRBD1,TRBJ2-7,TRBV18,CASSVTGTGNIEQYF,TGTGCCAGCTCGGTGACCGGGACAGGGAATATCGAGCAGTACTTC
NA,NA,TRBJ2-1,TRBV7-2,CASSLGLVNEQFF,TGTGCCAGCAGCTTAGGACTAGTCAATGAGCAGTTCTTC
NA,NA,TRBJ2-7,TRBV4-1,CASSQDGLVSYEQYF,TGCGCCAGCAGCCAAGACGGACTCGTCTCCTACGAGCAGTACTTC
NA,TRBD2,TRBJ2-1,TRBV10-3,CAISTPSGIFNEQFF,TGTGCCATCAGTACGCCTAGCGGGATATTCAATGAGCAGTTCTTC
NA,NA,TRBJ1-1,TRBV5-8,CASSLRGTNTEAFF,TGTGCCAGCAGCTTGCGGGGGACCAACACTGAAGCTTTCTTT
NA,NA,TRBJ2-7,TRBV25-1,CASSQPSSGKATEQYF,TGTGCCAGCAGTCAGCCAAGTTCCGGGAAGGCTACCGAGCAGTACTTC
NA,NA,TRBJ2-3,TRBV19,CASSIGGITDTQYF,TGTGCCAGTAGTATAGGTGGTATCACAGATACGCAGTATTTT
NA,TRBD1,TRBJ1-1,TRBV16,CASTRQGSKNTEAFF,TGTGCCAGCACACGACAGGGGAGTAAGAACACTGAAGCTTTCTTT
NA,TRBD2,TRBJ2-3,TRBV18,CASSPVSGSADTQYF,TGTGCCAGCTCGCCCGTTAGCGGGAGTGCAGATACGCAGTATTTT